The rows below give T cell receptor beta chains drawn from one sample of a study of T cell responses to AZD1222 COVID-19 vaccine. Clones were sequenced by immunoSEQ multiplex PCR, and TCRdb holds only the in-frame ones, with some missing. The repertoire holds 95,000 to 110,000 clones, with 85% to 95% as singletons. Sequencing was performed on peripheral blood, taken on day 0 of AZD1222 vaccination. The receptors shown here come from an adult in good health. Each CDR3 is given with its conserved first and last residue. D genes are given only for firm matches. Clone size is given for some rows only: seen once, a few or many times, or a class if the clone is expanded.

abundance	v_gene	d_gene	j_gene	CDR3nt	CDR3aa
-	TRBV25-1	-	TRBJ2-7	TGTGCCAGCAGTGCCCGGCGGGCCCACGAGCAGTACTTC	CASSARRAHEQYF
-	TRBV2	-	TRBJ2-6	TGTGCCAGCAGTTGGGGCCTGGTCGGGGCCAACGTCCTGACTTTC	CASSWGLVGANVLTF
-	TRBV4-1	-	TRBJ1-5	TGCGCCAGCAGCCAAGGTGTCGATCAGCCCCAGCATTTT	CASSQGVDQPQHF
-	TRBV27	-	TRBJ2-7	TGTGCCAGCAGTCCCTCGGGACAACTTTACGAGCAGTACTTC	CASSPSGQLYEQYF
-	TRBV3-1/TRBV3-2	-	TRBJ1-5	TGTGCCAGCAGCCAAGATTTGAATCAGCCCCAGCATTTT	CASSQDLNQPQHF
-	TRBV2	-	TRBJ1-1	TGTGCCAGCAGCGAACAGGGACGGAGGAACACTGAAGCTTTCTTT	CASSEQGRRNTEAFF
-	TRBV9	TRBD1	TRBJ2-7	TGTGCCAGCAGCGTAACAGGGGACCCCTCCTACGAGCAGTACTTC	CASSVTGDPSYEQYF
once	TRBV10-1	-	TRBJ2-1	TGCGCCAGCAGTGAACGAGTAGAGGGTAACTTACCCCTTGGCAATGAGCAGTTCTTC	CASSERVEGNLPLGNEQFF
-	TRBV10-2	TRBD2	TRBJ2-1	TGCGCCAGGAGCGGGAGTCACTACTACAATGAGCAGTTCTTC	CARSGSHYYNEQFF
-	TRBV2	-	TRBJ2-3	TGTGCCAGAGGAGGTTCGGATACGCAGTATTTT	CARGGSDTQYF
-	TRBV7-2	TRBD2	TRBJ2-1	TGTGCCAGCAGCTTAATAGCGGGGCCCTACAATGAGCAGTTCTTC	CASSLIAGPYNEQFF
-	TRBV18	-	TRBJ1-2	TGTGCCAGCTCACCCGGGGCGGCAGGAGGTGGCTACACCTTC	CASSPGAAGGGYTF
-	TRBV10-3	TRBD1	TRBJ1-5	TGTGCCATCAGTGAAGGCAGGGGGAGCAATAGCAATCAGCCCCAGCATTTT	CAISEGRGSNSNQPQHF
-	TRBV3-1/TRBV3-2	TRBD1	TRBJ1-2	TGTGCCAGCAGCATACGACAGGGGGCGGACTATGGCTACACCTTC	CASSIRQGADYGYTF
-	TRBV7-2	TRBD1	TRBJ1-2	TGTGCCAGCAGCACCGGGACAGGGGATGGCTACACCTTC	CASSTGTGDGYTF
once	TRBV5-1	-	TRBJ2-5	TGCGCCAGCAGCTTTTCCCGGACAGACCAAGAGACCCAGTACTTC	CASSFSRTDQETQYF
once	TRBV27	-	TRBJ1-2	TGTGCCAGCGGGGGGGGTAATAACTATGGCTACACCTTC	CASGGGNNYGYTF
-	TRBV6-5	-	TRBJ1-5	TGTGCCAGCAGTCGAACCGGGACGGGGAATCAGCCCCAGCATTTT	CASSRTGTGNQPQHF
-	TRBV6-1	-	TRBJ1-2	TGTGCCAGCAGTGAATCATCGGCCCCCGCTAACTATGGCTACACCTTC	CASSESSAPANYGYTF
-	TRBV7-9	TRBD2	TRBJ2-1	TGTGCCAGCAGCTTTAGCGGGAGTTACAATGAGCAGTTCTTC	CASSFSGSYNEQFF
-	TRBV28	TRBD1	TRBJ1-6	TGTGCCAGCGGACTATATGCGGCGACAGGGGACGATAATTCACCCCTCCACTTT	CASGLYAATGDDNSPLHF
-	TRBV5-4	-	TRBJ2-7	TGTGCCAGCAGTCGTAAGATCTCAGCGGACTCCTACGAGCAGTACTTC	CASSRKISADSYEQYF
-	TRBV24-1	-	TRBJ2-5	TGTGCCACCAGTGATCGTAGGGACCGGGAGACCCAGTACTTC	CATSDRRDRETQYF